Included here is one T cell receptor (beta chain) sequence, with context. This clone's antigen is unknown. No per-base quality is available; no much larger clone lies one base away. Ficoll-Paque density gradient centrifugation was the method used to isolate PBMCs. These data come from a study of T-cell memory formation after mild COVID-19 (dated by TCRdb to the early 2020s). With regard to the full study: TCR sequence clusters from the two donors were largely donor specific. The cohort was made up of two young adult volunteers, one female and one male, who were previously healthy. In two donors, T-cell clones that expanded and contracted after mild COVID-19 were followed by sequencing TCRalpha and TCRbeta repertoires longitudinally.

Per the germline V gene, SGHRS is the CDR1 and YFSETQ is the CDR2. V and J lose 2 bases and 7 bases, and a span of 13 bases separates them. The CDR3 spans 13 residues, from the cysteine through the phenylalanine. Solely the CDR3 DNA is kept, with 39 bases framed from the first base. This sample was sequenced with an Illumina NovaSeq 6000. cDNA libraries for TCRalpha and TCRbeta were prepared by 5'RACE using constant-segment primers, with sample barcodes and unique molecular identifiers added. RNA was extracted from every sample with Trizol reagent. The libraries were amplified in two PCR steps, and the second step added a second sample barcode and Illumina TruSeq adapters. Sequencing of the libraries was done on an Illumina NovaSeq, producing 2 x 150 bp paired-end reads. In the original analysis: Demultiplexing of reads and collapsing into UMI-guided consensus sequences were performed with migec v1.2.7. Using mixcr v2.1.11, UMI consensuses were aligned to TRA and TRB V and J templates and then assembled into clonotypes. Expanded or contracted clonotypes were those called significant by both edgeR and NoisET, with noise models trained on biological replicates. edgeR calls used a false discovery rate-adjusted p below 0.01 and a log2 fold-change threshold of 1. As an exploratory analysis of dynamics, max-normalized trajectories of the 1000 most abundant clonotypes were examined with PCA combined with hierarchical clustering. Separately sequenced CD4+ and CD8+ repertoires were used to assign a CD4 or CD8 phenotype to each responding clone. In TCRdb, the public reads were trimmed at Q25 with fastp and aligned with MiXCR, with productive beta chains retained. Rows merge per CDR3 protein into single entries with the most common DNA and genes. None of the V and J calls come from the authors' own analysis; TCRdb made them. This sample gives around 200,000 distinct CDR3 sequences in total; approximately 17% of them show up just once. The biggest ten clones account for roughly 3.8% of the sample.

What the research found in general, with its limitations: SARS-CoV-2 specificity of the second-wave clones peaking on day 37 was not confirmed. Contracting CD4+ clones were found mainly in CM and EM memory subsets, while CD8+ clones were enriched in EMRA. Only a couple of mild cases were covered by the study, and larger cohorts that include severe cases with pre-infection samples were considered necessary. Clones contracting from day 15 to 85 had balanced CD4/CD8 phenotypes, while a second wave expanding from day 15 to 37 was biased towards CD4+. The detection of some responding clones in pre-infection memory suggests that pre-existing cross-reactive memory T cells joined the SARS-CoV-2 response.

The material sequenced was PBMCs or a T cell subset sorted from them (not recorded which). The V and J segments used are TRBV5-1 and TRBJ2-7; the best D guess is TRBD2, with 5 bases matching. This TCR was sampled from a young man who had mild COVID-19 (a few samples of this study predate the infection). The sample titles of this study are shuffled in the database, so cell type and time point are left out; the donor was told from shared clones. The CDR3 in this case is CASSFTAAREQYF. The DNA reads as follows: TGCGCCAGCAGCTTCACAGCGGCGAGGGAGCAGTACTTC.